The present entry profiles one TCR beta chain with its context. The data stem from a study of OX40 agonist ivuxolimab in advanced cancers. Germline V CDR1 and CDR2: MGHRA, YSYEKL. V shed 1 base and J shed 2 bases, with 15 bases lying between them. The CDR3 loop spans 16 amino acids. The data were produced by immunoSEQ multiplex PCR, yet TCRdb's version contains in-frame clones alone and is incomplete. The table has roughly 66,000 clones, over 80% seen once; the top ten hold 2% to 2.5%. The source of this sequence is an adult with an advanced solid tumor such as melanoma, head and neck, liver or kidney cancer. The V gene is TRBV4-1, the J gene TRBJ2-7; no firm D call. The sample was CD4+ or CD8+ T cells sorted from blood, taken in a trial of the OX40 agonist ivuxolimab. CDR3 protein: CASSQAVEWSTYEQYF. The CDR3 DNA is TGCGCCAGCAGCCAAGCAGTAGAGTGGTCTACCTACGAGCAGTACTTC.